The 20 T cell receptor beta chains in this list originate from one sample, sequenced in a study of blood T cell repertoires in COVID-19. The protocol was immunoSEQ multiplex PCR, while the TCRdb copy is restricted to in-frame clones and leaves out a portion. The profile covers some 170,000 clones, with about 81% appearing a single time and around 8% taken by the ten largest. The sample taken for sequencing was peripheral blood. Source of these receptors: a woman in her 70s with acute or convalescent COVID-19.

This clone was observed a single time. This sequence joins TRBV3-1 (or the pseudogene TRBV3-2) and TRBJ1-5; no clear D gene. Germline V gene lookup returns CDR1 LGHDT and CDR2 YNNKEL (reference sequence). This CDR3 has 19 residues. V was trimmed by 0 bases and J by 4 bases, leaving 22 bases between them. The CDR3 spells CASSQDFGSGREQNQPQHF. Here the CDR3 DNA reads TGTGCCAGCAGCCAAGATTTCGGTTCAGGTAGAGAACAGAATCAGCCCCAGCATTTT.

CDR3 loop: CASSLGGSVTNEKLFF. The CDR3 DNA is TGTGCCAGCAGCTTAGGTGGCAGCGTAACTAATGAAAAACTGTTTTTT. The chain combines TRBV7-2 with TRBJ1-4; D is ambiguous. Trimming shortened V by 1 base and J by 1 base, and 10 bases separated the two germline ends. The germline V gene encodes CDR1 SGHTA and CDR2 FQGNSA. The CDR3 sequence is 16 residues long. Complete variable domain (other parts from reference TRBV7-2 and TRBJ1-4): GAGVSQSPSNKVTEKGKDVELRCDPISGHTALYWYRQSLGQGLEFLIYFQGNSAPDKSGLPSDRFSAERTGGSVSTLTIQRTQQEDSAVYLCASSLGGSVTNEKLFFGSGTQLSVL.

This chain uses TRBV5-5 with TRBJ2-7; 7 bases match TRBD2. This CDR3 is 16 amino acids long. J lost 3 bases, V lost 1 base, and 10 bases had no gene match. Looked up from germline, CDR1 is SGHKS and CDR2 is YYEKEE (reference sequence). The CDR3 region has the DNA TGTGCCAGCAGCTTGAATTCGGGGGAGGGCCGCTACGAGCAGTACTTC. Amino acid sequence: CASSLNSGEGRYEQYF.

V usage is TRBV5-8 and J usage is TRBJ1-2; TRBD1 matches 8 bases. Germline V lookup: CDR1 SGHTS, CDR2 YDEGEE. CDR3 size: 14 residues. Germline trimming cut 7 bases from V and 8 bases from J; bases unmatched to any gene: 13. The CDR3 protein is CASCRPRRGQGYTF. DNA of the CDR3: TGTGCCAGCTGCCGGCCCCGCAGGGGGCAAGGCTACACCTTC.

The chain employs TRBV6-5 and TRBJ2-1; TRBD2 matches at 8 bases. The germline CDR1 and CDR2 sequences are MNHEY and SVGAGI. Trimming removed 2 bases from V and 8 bases from J; junction bases left unmatched: 8. The CDR3 is 15 residues long. The CDR3 protein is CASSYMAGGGYEQFF. The CDR3 DNA follows: TGTGCCAGCAGTTACATGGCGGGAGGTGGTTATGAGCAGTTCTTC.

In its sample, this clone was seen a few times. The chain has TRBV11-3 and TRBJ2-1; 8 nucleotides match TRBD1. There are 15 residues in the CDR3. Germline loops: CDR1 SGHNT, CDR2 YENEEA. With V trimmed by 5 bases and J by 7 bases, 10 bases remained unmatched. DNA for the CDR3: TGTGCCAGCAGCCCTATGACAGGGGAGTGGAATGAGCAGTTCTTC. This encodes CASSPMTGEWNEQFF.

The chain links TRBV7-2 to TRBJ1-1; TRBD1 matches at 7 bases. Germline values: CDR1 SGHTA, CDR2 FQGNSA. The junction had 12 bases not matched to a gene; V was cut back by 1 base and J by 4 bases. The CDR3 spans 17 residues. This chain's CDR3 is CASSLEPNYRGGTEAFF. The CDR3 DNA reads as TGTGCCAGCAGCTTAGAGCCGAATTACAGGGGAGGCACTGAAGCTTTCTTT.

The chain is built from TRBV7-2 and TRBJ2-4; 10 bases line up with TRBD2. CDR3 length: 15 residues. J gave up 4 bases and V 0 bases, and 0 bases lay outside the gene matches. CDR1 is SGHTA, CDR2 FQGNSA, per germline. In DNA form, the CDR3 reads TGTGCCAGCAGCTTAGCGGGACTAGCGAAAAACATTCAGTACTTC. Translation gives CASSLAGLAKNIQYF. The entire variable domain, with the rest obtained from reference TRBV7-2 and TRBJ2-4, is as follows: GAGVSQSPSNKVTEKGKDVELRCDPISGHTALYWYRQSLGQGLEFLIYFQGNSAPDKSGLPSDRFSAERTGGSVSTLTIQRTQQEDSAVYLCASSLAGLAKNIQYFGAGTRLSVL.

The V gene is TRBV5-6, the J gene TRBJ1-6, with no clear D. CDR3 length equals 15 residues. Trimming removed 1 base at V and 8 bases at J, with 13 bases between. Germline V gene lookup returns CDR1 SGHDT and CDR2 YYEEEE. The CDR3, as DNA: TGTGCCAGCAGCTTGTTCCTGAGTGACTATTCACCCCTCCACTTT. The encoded protein is CASSLFLSDYSPLHF. Using reference TRBV5-6 and TRBJ1-6 for the parts outside the CDR3, the full variable domain is DAGVTQSPTHLIKTRGQQVTLRCSPKSGHDTVSWYQQALGQGPQFIFQYYEEEERQRGNFPDRFSGHQFPNYSSELNVNALLLGDSALYLCASSLFLSDYSPLHFGNGTRLTVT.

The rearrangement uses TRBV20-1 and TRBJ2-1; tentative D call: TRBD2 (6 bases). CDR3 size: 14 residues. V was cut by 3 bases and J by 3 bases, with 12 bases left in between. From germline, CDR1 is DFQATT and CDR2 SNEGSKA (reference sequence). In nucleotides, the CDR3 is TGCAGTGCTAGTCGGCGGGACCACTACAATGAGCAGTTCTTC. Its translation is CSASRRDHYNEQFF.

The chain carries TRBV6-5 and TRBJ2-5; no reliable D call. Germline V gene sequence: CDR1 MNHEY, CDR2 SVGAGI. The CDR3 is 11 residues long. Trimming pared 5 bases from V and 2 bases from J, leaving 3 bases between. The CDR3 region has the DNA TGTGCCAGCAGTACACAAGAGACCCAGTACTTC. It codes for CASSTQETQYF.

The chain couples TRBV27 to TRBJ2-7, with D possibly TRBD1 on 5 matching bases. Germline V gene lookup returns CDR1 MNHEY and CDR2 SMNVEV (reference sequence). This CDR3 is built from 14 residues. Trimming pared 1 base from V and 4 bases from J, leaving 11 bases between. The CDR3 sequence is CASSLLDNRYEQYF. The CDR3 DNA sequence: TGTGCCAGCAGTTTATTAGACAACAGGTACGAGCAGTACTTC.

CDR3 nucleotides: TGTGCCAGCACAGTTGGGGTACAGGGGGCTTGTAACACTGAAGCTTTCTTT. Its translation is CASTVGVQGACNTEAFF. This chain links TRBV21-1 with TRBJ1-1; TRBD1, as called in the table, went unchecked against the DNA. TRBV21-1 is a listed pseudogene. The CDR3 sequence is 17 residues long.

The rearrangement links TRBV10-3 to TRBJ1-5, with no clear D. The CDR3 extends over 14 amino acids. Germline CDR1 reads ENHRY; CDR2 reads SYGVKD. The V end lost 0 bases, the J end lost 8 bases, and 11 bases lay between the germline ends. The CDR3, as DNA: TGTGCCATCAGTGAGTCGATGGCCAGCGAGCCCCAGCATTTT. Protein: CAISESMASEPQHF.

The CDR3 bases are TGTGCCAGCAGCTTAGGGTCCGCGGGACAGGCGTCCTACGAGCAGTACTTC. Protein: CASSLGSAGQASYEQYF. J is TRBJ2-7 and V is TRBV11-2; TRBD1 aligns across 8 bases. CDR1 is SGHAT and CDR2 is FQNNGV in the germline V gene. The V gene end was trimmed by 1 base and the J gene end by 1 base; junction bases not matched to a gene: 9. The CDR3 sequence is 17 residues long.

This chain joins TRBV6-5 and TRBJ1-1; TRBD1 aligns across 7 bases. Germline V gives CDR1 MNHEY, CDR2 SVGAGI. J gave up 7 bases and V 0 bases, and 11 bases lay outside the gene matches. The CDR3 length is 16 residues. CDR3 coding DNA: TGTGCCAGCAGTTACTCGAACACAGGGGTCGTGATTGAAGCTTTCTTT. Its protein product is CASSYSNTGVVIEAFF.

The chain is built from TRBV27 and TRBJ1-5, with D unresolved. The V and J ends lost 6 bases and 5 bases respectively, with 20 bases between them. Germline V lookup: CDR1 MNHEY, CDR2 SMNVEV (reference sequence). This CDR3 has 16 amino acids. The DNA of the CDR3 is TGTGCCAGCAGACTAAAGGGAGGGATCCTTTATCAGCCCCAGCATTTT. It codes for CASRLKGGILYQPQHF.

The V call is TRBV2, the J call TRBJ2-7; the match to TRBD2 covers 9 bases. This CDR3 contains 18 residues. CDR1 is SNHLY and CDR2 is FYNNEI in the germline V gene. V shed 5 bases, J shed 3 bases, and the junction held 17 bases outside the gene matches. The CDR3 DNA follows: TGTGCCAGCAGTCGGACGGGCTTAGCGGGAGCGCGAATCTACGAGCAGTACTTC. It encodes CASSRTGLAGARIYEQYF.

V and J are TRBV28 and TRBJ2-7; D is unclear. The CDR3 is 13 residues long. V lost 3 bases to trimming and J lost 0 bases, with 6 bases between them. Germline V gene data show CDR1 as MDHEN and CDR2 as SYDVKM. CDR3 coding DNA: TGTGCCAGCAGTTTTGGCAACTCCTACGAGCAGTACTTC. This encodes CASSFGNSYEQYF.

V usage is TRBV12-3 or TRBV12-4 and J usage is TRBJ1-2; D not resolved. The CDR3 covers 13 residues. Trimming cost V 1 base and J 9 bases, with 12 bases left between them. Written as DNA, the CDR3 is TGTGCCAGCAGTTTAGGTGACATTTTTAGCTACACCTTC. Translation gives CASSLGDIFSYTF.